The 27 T cell receptor beta chains below come from one sample, sequenced in a study of cytomegalovirus exposure and HLA in healthy donors. Amplification used 60 Vbeta primers and 13 Jbeta primers. The repertoire was sequenced with immunoSEQ multiplex PCR; TCRdb's copy has only in-frame clones and lacks some. The profile shows roughly 130,000 clones, about 76% of them singletons. The source material was PBMCs. These receptor sequences come from a man aged 35 to 55 in good health and CMV-seropositive.

The chain uses TRBV14 and TRBJ2-3; perhaps TRBD2 as D (6 bases). Looked up from germline, CDR1 is SGHDN and CDR2 is FVKESK. Trimming left V 0 bases short and J 9 bases short, with 19 bases between. The CDR3 loop spans 16 amino acids. The CDR3 spells CASSQDISGEEFTQYF. The CDR3, as DNA: TGTGCCAGCAGCCAAGATATTTCGGGGGAGGAGTTCACGCAGTATTTT.

The V gene is TRBV27, the J gene TRBJ2-2, with D possibly TRBD2 on 6 matching bases. This CDR3 has 13 residues. V was shortened by 9 bases and J by 5 bases, with 13 bases between the two germline ends. The germline gives CDR1 MNHEY, CDR2 SMNVEV (reference sequence). CDR3 sequence: CASTGSSTGELFF. The DNA for the CDR3 is TGTGCCAGTACCGGGAGTTCAACCGGGGAGCTGTTTTTT.

The rearrangement joins TRBV7-8 to TRBJ2-1; D gene uncertain. Trimming pared 2 bases from V and 2 bases from J, leaving 13 bases between. The CDR3 is 16 amino acids. The germline V gene has CDR1 SGHVS and CDR2 FQNEAQ. The CDR3 reads CASSLRSRQTYNEQFF. CDR3 DNA sequence: TGTGCCAGCAGCTTAAGATCTCGTCAGACCTACAATGAGCAGTTCTTC.

This clone was picked up one time. The chain is built from TRBV14 and TRBJ2-7, with unresolved D. Looked up from germline, CDR1 is SGHDN and CDR2 is FVKESK. The CDR3 is made up of 15 amino acids. The V end was cut by 1 base, the J end by 4 bases, with 14 bases between. The CDR3 loop reads CASSQGPSPQYEQYF. The CDR3 nucleotides are TGTGCCAGCAGCCAAGGCCCATCCCCACAGTACGAGCAGTACTTC.

The chain recombines TRBV4-1 with TRBJ1-6; 8 nucleotides agree with TRBD1. Germline CDR1 is MGHRA and CDR2 is YSYEKL. The CDR3 totals 19 residues. The trim removed 2 bases at V and 7 bases at J, leaving 16 bases unmatched. Here the CDR3 reads CASSQLWLGSDRGNSPLHF. In DNA form, the CDR3 reads TGCGCCAGCAGCCAATTGTGGCTTGGGTCCGACAGGGGAAATTCACCCCTCCACTTT.

The chain combines TRBV18 with TRBJ1-1, with D possibly matching TRBD1 (5 bases). The germline V gene encodes CDR1 KGHSH and CDR2 LQKENI. Between the trimmed V and J ends, which lost 1 base and 1 base, there was a span of 13 bases. The CDR3 sequence is 16 residues long. CDR3 nucleotides: TGTGCCAGCTCACCACTCAGTGGGGGGACGAACACTGAAGCTTTCTTT. Amino acid sequence: CASSPLSGGTNTEAFF.

The chain recombines TRBV6-5 with TRBJ2-1; 12 bases are a match to TRBD2. Unmatched junction bases numbered 3, after V lost 2 bases and J lost 4 bases. CDR3 length: 16 amino acids. The germline V gene encodes CDR1 MNHEY and CDR2 SVGAGI. CDR3 region: CASSYLAGGAYNEQFF. The CDR3 bases are TGTGCCAGCAGTTACCTAGCGGGGGGGGCTTACAATGAGCAGTTCTTC.

This chain connects TRBV27 to TRBJ2-4, with TRBD2 matching over 11 bases. CDR3 length: 15 residues. J was trimmed by 4 bases and V by 4 bases; bases with no gene match: 3. The germline CDR1 and CDR2 sequences are MNHEY and SMNVEV (reference sequence). CDR3 nucleotide sequence: TGTGCCAGCAGTTCGTTAGCGGGGGGGAAAAACATTCAGTACTTC. It yields the protein CASSSLAGGKNIQYF.

The chain combines TRBV7-6 with TRBJ2-1; D may be TRBD1 (6 bases). Germline assignment: CDR1 SGHVS and CDR2 FNYEAQ. This CDR3 is built from 16 residues. Trimming took 0 bases from V and 7 from J, leaving 16 bases between them. The CDR3 protein is CASSLALTGSQNEQFF. The CDR3 nucleotides are TGTGCCAGCAGCTTAGCGCTAACAGGGAGTCAGAATGAGCAGTTCTTC. Combining the CDR3 with reference TRBV7-6 and TRBJ2-1 gives the whole variable domain GAGVSQSPRYKVTKRGQDVALRCDPISGHVSLYWYRQALGQGPEFLTYFNYEAQQDKSGLPNDRFSAERPEGSISTLTIQRTEQRDSAMYRCASSLALTGSQNEQFFGPGTRLTVL.

This chain links TRBV28 with TRBJ1-2; 9 bases map to TRBD1. Germline trimming cut 3 bases from V and 3 bases from J; bases unmatched to any gene: 5. The CDR3 is made up of 15 amino acids. Per the germline V gene, CDR1 is MDHEN and CDR2 is SYDVKM. CDR3 amino acids: CASSFNGQGYYGYTF. For the CDR3, the DNA is TGTGCCAGCAGTTTTAACGGACAGGGGTACTATGGCTACACCTTC.

This clone has just a few counts. The chain joins TRBV4-1 to TRBJ1-3; 7 bases line up with TRBD1. CDR3 size: 15 residues. Germline V lookup: CDR1 MGHRA, CDR2 YSYEKL. V shed 6 bases, J shed 4 bases, and the junction held 9 bases outside the gene matches. CDR3 in amino acids: CASRKGRGSGNTIYF. The CDR3 DNA is TGCGCCAGCAGGAAAGGCAGGGGGTCGGGAAACACCATATATTTT.

The table lists this clone with a few counts. The V gene is TRBV11-2, the J gene TRBJ1-5; D remains unclear. Between the trimmed V and J ends, which lost 3 bases and 0 bases, there was a span of 6 bases. This CDR3 is built from 14 residues. Looked up from germline, CDR1 is SGHAT and CDR2 is FQNNGV. The CDR3 DNA reads TGTGCCAGCAGCTTGAGCGATAGCAATCAGCCCCAGCATTTT. It translates to CASSLSDSNQPQHF.

The chain has TRBV5-1 and TRBJ2-1; 8 bases fit TRBD1. V lost 2 bases, J lost 5 bases, and 6 bases stayed unmatched. Germline V CDR1 and CDR2: SGHRS, YFSETQ. CDR3 size: 15 residues. The CDR3 loop is CASSFSGQENNEQFF. The CDR3, as DNA: TGCGCCAGCAGCTTTTCGGGACAGGAAAACAATGAGCAGTTCTTC.

This chain uses TRBV5-1 with TRBJ1-6; the D is unclear. Between the trimmed V and J ends, which lost 5 bases and 14 bases, there was a span of 17 bases. Per germline, CDR1 SGHRS and CDR2 YFSETQ. This CDR3 is built from 13 residues. The CDR3 coding sequence is TGCGCCAGCAGGTTAGAGCCCAGTCAGGCCCTCCACTTT. The encoded protein is CASRLEPSQALHF.

The chain employs TRBV5-1 and TRBJ2-3; D is undetermined. Germline assignment: CDR1 SGHRS and CDR2 YFSETQ. This CDR3 has 11 residues. Between the trimmed V and J ends, which lost 8 bases and 6 bases, there was a span of 10 bases. The CDR3 DNA reads as TGCGCCAGTAAATACCGGGATACGCAGTATTTT. Encoded protein: CASKYRDTQYF.

This clone appeared a few times. This chain joins TRBV28 and TRBJ2-7; tentative D call: TRBD2 (7 bases). In germline, CDR1 is MDHEN, CDR2 SYDVKM. This CDR3 is built from 14 residues. With 3 bases removed from V and 9 bases from J, the gap between germline ends came to 18 bases. The CDR3, as DNA: TGTGCCAGCAGTTTCCTGCGAGGGGGGGACGGGCAGTACTTC. Its protein product is CASSFLRGGDGQYF.

The CDR3 sequence: CASSDQGQGADEQFF. CDR3 in DNA: TGTGCCAGCAGTGACCAGGGACAGGGGGCAGATGAGCAGTTCTTC. The chain joins TRBV6-4 to TRBJ2-1; 12 nucleotides match TRBD1. The CDR3 is 15 amino acids. Losses at the gene ends were 2 bases for V and 8 bases for J; bases not matched to a gene: 4. Germline values: CDR1 MRHNA, CDR2 SNTAGT.

The genes are TRBV13 and TRBJ1-1, with no clear D. Germline loops: CDR1 PRHDT, CDR2 FYEKMQ (reference sequence). V dropped 3 bases and J dropped 1 base, with 12 bases sitting between them. The CDR3 sequence is 15 residues long. In nucleotides, the CDR3 is TGTGCCAGCAGCTTTCGGAGGGCCGCGAACACTGAAGCTTTCTTT. Its translation: CASSFRRAANTEAFF. The whole variable domain, filled in from reference TRBV13 and TRBJ1-1, reads AAGVIQSPRHLIKEKRETATLKCYPIPRHDTVYWYQQGPGQDPQFLISFYEKMQSDKGSIPDRFSAQQFSDYHSELNMSSLELGDSALYFCASSFRRAANTEAFFGQGTRLTVV.

The gene calls are TRBV4-1 and TRBJ1-2; unclear D gene. Germline-derived CDR1 and CDR2 are MGHRA and YSYEKL. This CDR3 is 17 amino acids long. V dropped 4 bases and J dropped 4 bases, with 22 bases sitting between them. CDR3 loop: CASSLLPLAGEVYGYTF. Written as DNA, the CDR3 is TGCGCCAGCAGCCTACTACCCCTCGCCGGGGAGGTCTATGGCTACACCTTC.

With respect to this clone: In the same sample, other DNA sequences code for this CDR3. The chain couples TRBV6-5 to TRBJ1-1, with D maybe TRBD1 (5 bases). The V end was cut by 4 bases, the J end by 1 base, with 7 bases between. In germline, CDR1 is MNHEY, CDR2 SVGAGI. CDR3 size: 13 residues. The CDR3 loop reads CASSFTGNTEAFF. DNA of the CDR3: TGTGCCAGCAGTTTCACAGGGAACACTGAAGCTTTCTTT.

This clone showed up just a few times. This rearrangement joins TRBV5-1 to TRBJ2-2; D possibly corresponds to TRBD2 (5 bases). CDR1 is SGHRS and CDR2 is YFSETQ in the germline V gene. The CDR3 spans 17 residues. The V end lost 0 bases, the J end lost 3 bases, and 15 bases lay between the germline ends. The CDR3 protein is CASSLDSSSRYTGELFF. In nucleotides, the CDR3 is TGCGCCAGCAGCTTGGATTCTAGCAGCAGATACACCGGGGAGCTGTTTTTT.

The chain joins TRBV7-9 to TRBJ1-5; 10 bases align to TRBD1. This CDR3 has 16 amino acids. The V gene's germline CDR1 is SEHNR and CDR2 FQNEAQ (reference sequence). With 5 bases clipped from V and 7 bases from J, the junction kept 11 bases outside the gene matches. The CDR3 coding sequence is TGTGCCAGCAGCCCTTTGGGACAGGGGTCCCCCCAGCCCCAGCATTTT. Protein: CASSPLGQGSPQPQHF.

The V call is TRBV5-1, the J call TRBJ1-5; D may be TRBD1 (5 bases). This CDR3 has 16 residues. Germline V lookup: CDR1 SGHRS, CDR2 YFSETQ. V was trimmed by 0 bases and J by 4 bases, leaving 14 bases between them. CDR3 residues: CASSLGGETANQPQHF. In nucleotides, the CDR3 is TGCGCCAGCAGCTTGGGGGGGGAAACGGCAAATCAGCCCCAGCATTTT.

As DNA, the CDR3 is TGTGCCAGCAGTTACTCTTCCCGGGGGGCAGGGGACATTCAGTACTTC. Translation: CASSYSSRGAGDIQYF. V is TRBV6-6 and J is TRBJ2-4; possible D gene TRBD2, 7 bases. The V end was cut by 0 bases, the J end by 8 bases, with 17 bases between. CDR1 is MNHNY, CDR2 SVGAGI, per germline (reference sequence). CDR3 size: 16 residues.

The rearrangement links TRBV5-4 to TRBJ1-2; D remains unclear. With 2 bases removed from V and 2 bases from J, the gap between germline ends came to 13 bases. Germline CDR1 is SGHNT and CDR2 is YYREEE (reference sequence). This CDR3 is built from 15 residues. CDR3 coding DNA: TGTGCCAGCAGCTTCTTGATCCGGCGGAACTATGGCTACACCTTC. It codes for CASSFLIRRNYGYTF.

The chain links TRBV14 to TRBJ2-2, with TRBD1 identical over 7 bases. Germline CDR1 is SGHDN and CDR2 is FVKESK. Germline trimming cut 1 base from V and 6 bases from J; bases unmatched to any gene: 5. The CDR3 totals 15 residues. CDR3: CASSQGQGFPGELFF. The DNA for the CDR3 is TGTGCCAGCAGCCAAGGACAGGGATTCCCCGGGGAGCTGTTTTTT.

The gene calls are TRBV7-8 and TRBJ1-5, with D perhaps TRBD1 (6 bases). V shed 1 base and J shed 7 bases, with 11 bases lying between them. The CDR3 extends over 14 amino acids. CDR1 is SGHVS and CDR2 is FQNEAQ in the germline V gene. The CDR3 protein is CASSLGRGIQPQHF. The CDR3 bases are TGTGCCAGCAGCTTAGGCAGGGGCATCCAGCCCCAGCATTTT.